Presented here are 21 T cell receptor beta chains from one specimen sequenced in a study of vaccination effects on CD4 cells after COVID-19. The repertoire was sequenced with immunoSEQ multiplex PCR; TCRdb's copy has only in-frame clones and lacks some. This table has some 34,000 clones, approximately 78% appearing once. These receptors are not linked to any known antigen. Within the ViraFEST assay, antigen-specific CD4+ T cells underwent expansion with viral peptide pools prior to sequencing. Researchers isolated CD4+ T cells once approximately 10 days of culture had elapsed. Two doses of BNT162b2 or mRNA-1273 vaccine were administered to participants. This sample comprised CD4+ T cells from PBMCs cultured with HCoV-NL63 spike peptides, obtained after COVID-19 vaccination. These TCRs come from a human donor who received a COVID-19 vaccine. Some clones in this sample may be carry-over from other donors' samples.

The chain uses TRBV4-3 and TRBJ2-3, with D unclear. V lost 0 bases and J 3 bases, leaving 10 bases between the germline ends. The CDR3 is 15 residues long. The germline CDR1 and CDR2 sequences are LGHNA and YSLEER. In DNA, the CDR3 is TGCGCCAGCAGCCAAGAGGTTTGGGGTACAGATACGCAGTATTTT. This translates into CASSQEVWGTDTQYF.

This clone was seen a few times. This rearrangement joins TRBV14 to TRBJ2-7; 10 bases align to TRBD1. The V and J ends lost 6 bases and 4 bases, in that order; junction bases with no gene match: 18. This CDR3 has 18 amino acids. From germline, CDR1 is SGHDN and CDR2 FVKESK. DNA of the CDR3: TGTGCCAGCAGGAGAGACAGGGGGCAGGGGACTAGTATTTACGAGCAGTACGTC. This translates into CASRRDRGQGTSIYEQYV.

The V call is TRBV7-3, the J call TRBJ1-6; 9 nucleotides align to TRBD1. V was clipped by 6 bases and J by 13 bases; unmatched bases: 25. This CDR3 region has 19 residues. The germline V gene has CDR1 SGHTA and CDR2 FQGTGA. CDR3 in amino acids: CASSLIKGQGKSSGGPLHF. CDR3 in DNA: TGTGCCAGCAGTTTGATTAAGGGACAGGGAAAATCGTCGGGGGGGCCCCTCCACTTT.

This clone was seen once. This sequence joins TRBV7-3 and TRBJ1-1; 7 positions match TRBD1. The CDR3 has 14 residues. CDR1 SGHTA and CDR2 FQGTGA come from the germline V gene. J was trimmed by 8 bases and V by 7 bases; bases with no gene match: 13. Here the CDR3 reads CASTSQPGQREAFF. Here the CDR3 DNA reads TGTGCCAGCACCTCCCAACCGGGACAGCGGGAAGCTTTCTTT.

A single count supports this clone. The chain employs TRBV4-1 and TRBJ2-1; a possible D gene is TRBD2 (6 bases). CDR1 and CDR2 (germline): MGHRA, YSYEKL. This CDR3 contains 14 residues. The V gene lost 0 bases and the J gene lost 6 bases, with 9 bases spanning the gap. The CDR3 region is CASSQDVGGNEQFF. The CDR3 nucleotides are TGCGCCAGCAGCCAAGATGTCGGGGGCAATGAGCAGTTCTTC.

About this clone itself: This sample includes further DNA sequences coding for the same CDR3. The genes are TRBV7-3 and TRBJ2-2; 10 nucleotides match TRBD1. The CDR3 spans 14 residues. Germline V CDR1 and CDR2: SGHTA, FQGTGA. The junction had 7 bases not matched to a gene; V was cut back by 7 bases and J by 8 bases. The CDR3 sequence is CASTRDRGKGELFF. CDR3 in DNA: TGTGCCAGCACCCGGGACAGGGGTAAAGGGGAGCTGTTTTTT.

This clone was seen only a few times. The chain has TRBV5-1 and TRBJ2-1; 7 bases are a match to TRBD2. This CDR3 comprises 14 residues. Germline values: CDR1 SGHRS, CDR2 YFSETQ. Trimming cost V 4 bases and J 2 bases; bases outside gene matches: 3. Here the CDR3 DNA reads TGCGCCAGCAGCGGCGGGGGTGCCTACAATGAGCAGTTCTTC. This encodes CASSGGGAYNEQFF.

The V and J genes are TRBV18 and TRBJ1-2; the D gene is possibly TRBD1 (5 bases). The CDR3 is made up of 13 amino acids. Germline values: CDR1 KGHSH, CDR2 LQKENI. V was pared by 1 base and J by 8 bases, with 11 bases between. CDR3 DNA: TGTGCCAGCTCACCACAGGGGTTCGCGGGCTACACCTTC. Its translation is CASSPQGFAGYTF.

CDR3 in DNA: TGTGCCAGCAGCTTAGATCCGGTACCTGGGGCCAACGTCCTGACTTTC. Translated: CASSLDPVPGANVLTF. This chain links TRBV11-2 with TRBJ2-6; D remains ambiguous. This CDR3 is built from 16 residues. Germline CDR1 SGHAT, CDR2 FQNNGV. The V gene lost 0 bases and the J gene lost 2 bases, with 8 bases spanning the gap.

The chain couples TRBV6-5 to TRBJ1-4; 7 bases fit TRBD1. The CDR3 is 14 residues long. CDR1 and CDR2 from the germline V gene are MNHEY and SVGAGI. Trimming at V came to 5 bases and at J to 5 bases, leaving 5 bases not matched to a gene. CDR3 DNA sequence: TGTGCCAGCAGTAGGGACAGAACAAATGAAAAACTGTTTTTT. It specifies CASSRDRTNEKLFF.

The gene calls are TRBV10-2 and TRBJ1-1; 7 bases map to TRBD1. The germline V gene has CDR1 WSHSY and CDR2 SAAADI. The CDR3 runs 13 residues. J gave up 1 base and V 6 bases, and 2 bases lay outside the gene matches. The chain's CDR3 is CASSAGGNTEAFF. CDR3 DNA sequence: TGCGCCAGCAGCGCAGGGGGGAACACTGAAGCTTTCTTT.

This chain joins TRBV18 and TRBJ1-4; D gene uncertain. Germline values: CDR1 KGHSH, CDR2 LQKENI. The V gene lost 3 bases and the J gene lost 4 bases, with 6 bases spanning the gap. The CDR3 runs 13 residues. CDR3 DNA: TGTGCCAGCTCACCGTTGGATAATGAAAAACTGTTTTTT. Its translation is CASSPLDNEKLFF.

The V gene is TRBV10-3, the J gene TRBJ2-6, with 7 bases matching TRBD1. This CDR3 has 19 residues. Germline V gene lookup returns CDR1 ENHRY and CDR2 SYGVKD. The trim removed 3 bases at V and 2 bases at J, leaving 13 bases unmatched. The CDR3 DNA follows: TGTGCCATCAGTGAAGGTTTGGGGGCCAGGGGGACTGGGGCCAACGTCCTGACTTTC. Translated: CAISEGLGARGTGANVLTF.

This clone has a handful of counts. CDR3 residues: CASSAQTGAMNTEAFF. Here the CDR3 DNA reads TGTGCCAGCAGCGCCCAGACAGGGGCCATGAACACTGAAGCTTTCTTT. The chain is built from TRBV7-8 and TRBJ1-1; 8 bases are shared with TRBD1. The germline V gene encodes CDR1 SGHVS and CDR2 FQNEAQ. The CDR3 runs to 16 residues. V gave up 5 bases and J gave up 0 bases; unmatched junction bases: 8. Looking up the rest from reference TRBV7-8 and TRBJ1-1 gives the full variable domain: GAGVSQSPRYKVAKRGQDVALRCDPISGHVSLFWYQQALGQGPEFLTYFQNEAQLDKSGLPSDRFFAERPEGSVSTLKIQRTQQEDSAVYLCASSAQTGAMNTEAFFGQGTRLTVV.

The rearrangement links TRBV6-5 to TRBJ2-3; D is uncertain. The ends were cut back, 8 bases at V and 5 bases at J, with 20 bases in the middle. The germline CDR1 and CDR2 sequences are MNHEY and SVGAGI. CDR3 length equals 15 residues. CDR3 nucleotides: TGTGCCAGCGTCGGATGGGCCGGGTGGGGAGATACGCAGTATTTT. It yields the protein CASVGWAGWGDTQYF.

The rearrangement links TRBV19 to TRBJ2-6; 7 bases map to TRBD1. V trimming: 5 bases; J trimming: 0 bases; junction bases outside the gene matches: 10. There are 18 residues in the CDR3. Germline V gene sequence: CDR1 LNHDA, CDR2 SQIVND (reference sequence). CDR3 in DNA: TGTGCCAGTAGTCTCCCCGGGACAGAAACCTCTGGGGCCAACGTCCTGACTTTC. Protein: CASSLPGTETSGANVLTF.

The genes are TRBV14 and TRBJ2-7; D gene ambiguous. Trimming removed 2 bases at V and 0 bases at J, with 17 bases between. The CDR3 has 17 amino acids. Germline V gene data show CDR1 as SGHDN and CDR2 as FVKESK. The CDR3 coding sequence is TGTGCCAGCAGCCAACTCGACGGGCCCACGAGCTCCTACGAGCAGTACGTC. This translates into CASSQLDGPTSSYEQYV.

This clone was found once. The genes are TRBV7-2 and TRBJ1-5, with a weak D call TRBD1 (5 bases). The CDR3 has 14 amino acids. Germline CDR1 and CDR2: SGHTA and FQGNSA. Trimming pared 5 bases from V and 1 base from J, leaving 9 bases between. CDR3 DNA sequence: TGTGCCAGCAGCCCGGGACGGAGCAATCAGCCCCAGCATTTT. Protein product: CASSPGRSNQPQHF.

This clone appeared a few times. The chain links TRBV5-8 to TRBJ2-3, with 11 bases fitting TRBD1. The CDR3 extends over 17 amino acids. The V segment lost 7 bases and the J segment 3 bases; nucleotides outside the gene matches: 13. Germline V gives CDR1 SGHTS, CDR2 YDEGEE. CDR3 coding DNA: TGTGCCAGCCCAACTTTACCGGGACAGGGGGGAACAGATACGCAGTATTTT. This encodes CASPTLPGQGGTDTQYF.

The CDR3 spells CASSLVSGGETQYF. CDR3 bases: TGTGCCAGCAGCTTAGTGTCGGGAGGAGAGACCCAGTACTTC. The chain carries TRBV7-9 and TRBJ2-5; 7 nucleotides match TRBD2. The CDR3 totals 14 residues. Trimming cost V 1 base and J 4 bases; bases outside gene matches: 3. In germline, CDR1 is SEHNR, CDR2 FQNEAQ (reference sequence).

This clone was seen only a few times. CDR3 bases: TGTGCCACCAGTGATAAAAGGGAGGGGACTGGAAACACCATATATTTT. It encodes CATSDKREGTGNTIYF. The chain employs TRBV24-1 and TRBJ1-3; weak D call: TRBD1 (5 bases). Trimming removed 3 bases from V and 2 bases from J, with 13 bases in between. Germline V gene data show CDR1 as KGHDR and CDR2 as SFDVKD. The CDR3 has 16 residues.